This record concerns one TCR beta chain sequence. Antigen: not known. The source of the sample is a study of cytomegalovirus exposure and HLA in healthy donors. General study results and limits: The records held CMV serostatus as the only immune exposure information.

A multiplex PCR was run with 60 Vbeta primers and 13 Jbeta primers. The data were produced by immunoSEQ multiplex PCR, yet TCRdb's version contains in-frame clones alone and is incomplete. Altogether approximately 160,000 clones are present, under 85% being singletons, with the ten largest covering roughly 4%. The germline CDR1 and CDR2 sequences are SGHTA and FQGNSA. V gave up 5 bases and J gave up 2 bases; unmatched junction bases: 5. The CDR3 extends over 14 amino acids. Sequencing input: PBMCs. V usage is TRBV7-2 and J usage is TRBJ2-7; 8 bases are shared with TRBD1. The TCR comes from a man aged 50 or older in good health and CMV-seropositive. This CDR3 is CASSRDRGPYEQYF. CDR3 in DNA: TGTGCCAGCAGCCGCGACAGGGGTCCCTACGAGCAGTACTTC.